The clone carrying this T cell receptor (beta chain) was detected a few times. This entry belongs to a study of regulatory T cells in long-lasting Graves disease. The CDR3 extends over 15 amino acids. CDR1 is SGDLS, CDR2 YYNGEE, per germline. The V and J ends lost 1 base and 6 bases respectively, with 11 bases between them. As for time point: newly diagnosed GD, antithyroid drugs for less than 3 months. From RNA extracted from PBMCs, the TCR library was made. Arm-PCR of CDR3 regions and iRepertoire HTBI primers were used to build TCR beta libraries. Using its own MiXCR run on the multiplex PCR reads, TCRdb lists one record per CDR3 protein. The data contain 450,000 to 650,000 distinct CDR3 sequences, more than 15% of them singletons. These data were also reused for a study on T cells in Graves' hyperthyroidism and ophthalmopathy.

This specimen was peripheral blood mononuclear cells (PBMCs), taken at new diagnosis, from a patient treated with antithyroid drugs. The rearrangement links TRBV9 to TRBJ1-6; D remains ambiguous. The TCR originated in a woman aged 40-60 years with Graves disease. DNA of the CDR3: TGTGCCAGCAGCGTATCGGCAGAATCTAATTCACCCCTCCACTTT. This codes for CASSVSAESNSPLHF.